Listed below are T cell receptor beta chains from one sample, sequenced in a study of T cells in Graves' hyperthyroidism and ophthalmopathy. TCRdb fed the multiplex PCR reads into MiXCR, producing one record per CDR3 protein. The table shows approximately 330,000 distinct CDR3 sequences, with 20% to 25% occurring only once. Sequencing was carried out using blood. These TCRs come from a woman in her forties or fifties with Graves' hyperthyroidism. The CDR3 runs from the conserved cysteine through the conserved F or W. A D gene is named only where the DNA matches it firmly. Expanded clones are given a class, and other clones once, few, many or no size at all.

v_call,cdr3_length,d_call,clone_size,j_call,cdr3_nt,cdr3_aa
TRBV20-1,13,TRBD1,many,TRBJ2-7,TGCAGTGCTAGCGGACAGGGACCCTACGAGCAGTACTTC,CSASGQGPYEQYF
TRBV7-8,15,NA,many,TRBJ1-5,TGTGCCAGCAGCAAGGGCGATTATAGCAATCAGCCCCAGCATTTT,CASSKGDYSNQPQHF
TRBV7-8,17,NA,once,TRBJ2-1,TGTGCCAGCAGCTTAGAGCTAGCGTGGAGCTCCTACAATGAGCAGTTCTTC,CASSLELAWSSYNEQFF
TRBV5-1,14,TRBD2,NA,TRBJ2-1,TGCGCCAGCAGCTTGGGCGGGAGCGACAATGAGCAGTTCTTC,CASSLGGSDNEQFF
TRBV7-8,18,NA,many,TRBJ1-5,TGTGCCAGCAGCCCTCGGACAGTCCCGAGTTTTAGCAATCAGCCCCAGCATTTT,CASSPRTVPSFSNQPQHF
TRBV2,13,NA,many,TRBJ2-1,TGTGCCAGCAGTGGTCAGGTCTACAATGAGCAGTTCTTC,CASSGQVYNEQFF
TRBV20-1,15,TRBD2,few,TRBJ2-5,TGCAGTGCTATCGGACTAGCGGCGAGACAAGAGACCCAGTACTTC,CSAIGLAARQETQYF
TRBV27,15,NA,NA,TRBJ2-7,TGTGCCAGCAGTTTAGTGGTGTCAGGGTCGGGCGAGCAGTACTTC,CASSLVVSGSGEQYF
TRBV20-1,11,NA,few,TRBJ1-6,TGCAGTGCTGCAGAAGATTCACCCCTCCACTTT,CSAAEDSPLHF
TRBV5-5,15,TRBD1,NA,TRBJ2-3,TGTGCCAGCAGCTACTCCGGGACAGGGTCAGATACGCAGTATTTT,CASSYSGTGSDTQYF
TRBV7-3,17,TRBD1,many,TRBJ2-2,TGTGCCAGCAGGGGAGCCGGGACAGGGGAGAGAACCGGGGAGCTGTTTTTT,CASRGAGTGERTGELFF
TRBV27,15,TRBD1,few,TRBJ2-7,TGTGCCAGCAGAAGACAGGGACCTCTAGGATACGAGCAGTACTTC,CASRRQGPLGYEQYF
TRBV12-3/TRBV12-4,13,NA,few,TRBJ2-1,TGTGCCAGCTGTTCAAACCCCTACAATGAGCAGTTCTTC,CASCSNPYNEQFF
TRBV30,14,NA,many,TRBJ1-2,TGTGCCTGGAGCCGAGGTCGGGGGCTCAGGGGCTACACCTTC,CAWSRGRGLRGYTF
TRBV9,14,NA,many,TRBJ1-1,TGTGCCAGCAGCGTAGGGGCCGTGAACACTGAAGCTTTCTTT,CASSVGAVNTEAFF
TRBV5-8,15,TRBD2,once,TRBJ2-5,TGTGCCAGCAGCGGGGGACTAGCGGGAAGGGAGACCCAGTACTTC,CASSGGLAGRETQYF
TRBV18,12,NA,NA,TRBJ1-4,TGTGCCAGCTCAACCCTAGGGGGAAAACTGTTTTTT,CASSTLGGKLFF
TRBV19,16,NA,NA,TRBJ1-1,TGTGCCAGTAGTATGCCAGCGGGCACGGGGGGACTTGAAGCTTTCTTT,CASSMPAGTGGLEAFF
TRBV2,14,NA,many,TRBJ1-5,TGTGCCAGCAGTGAAGTAAGGGGAAATCAGCCCCAGCATTTT,CASSEVRGNQPQHF
TRBV5-1,14,TRBD1,many,TRBJ2-5,TGCGCCAGCAGCGCCACGGGACAGCGAGAGACCCAGTACTTC,CASSATGQRETQYF
TRBV7-9,13,NA,NA,TRBJ1-2,TGTGCCAGCGAGGCTCATAAAGTAGGGGGCTACACCTTC,CASEAHKVGGYTF
TRBV18,16,TRBD2,NA,TRBJ2-7,TGTGCCAGCTCACCACCACGGGGTAGCGGGGGTTACGAGCAGTACTTC,CASSPPRGSGGYEQYF
TRBV2,16,TRBD2,NA,TRBJ2-3,TGTGCCAGCAGTAGTGTACGGCGGGGGGGGTCGGATACGCAGTATTTT,CASSSVRRGGSDTQYF
TRBV29-1,11,NA,few,TRBJ1-2,TGCAGCGGGGAAGCGGGTCTGGGCTACACCTTC,CSGEAGLGYTF
TRBV18,15,TRBD1,many,TRBJ1-6,TGTGCCAGCTCACCAATAGGACAGGGGAATTCACCCCTCCACTTT,CASSPIGQGNSPLHF
TRBV10-1,14,TRBD1,many,TRBJ1-2,TGCGCCATGAGGACAGGGGGCAATATCTATGGCTACACCTTC,CAMRTGGNIYGYTF